Shown below are 32 T cell receptor beta chains from a single sample sequenced in a study of cytomegalovirus exposure and HLA in healthy donors. PCR employed 60 Vbeta and 13 Jbeta primers. Sequencing was performed with immunoSEQ multiplex PCR; in TCRdb, only in-frame clones are kept and a portion is missing. The sample has under 250,000 clones, around four fifths seen once. The sequenced material came from PBMCs. These TCRs come from a boy between 2 and 10 years old in good health and CMV-seronegative.

The chain carries TRBV2 and TRBJ2-1; weak D call: TRBD2 (5 bases). The germline gives CDR1 SNHLY, CDR2 FYNNEI. This CDR3 has 13 amino acids. Trimming pared 6 bases from V and 3 bases from J, leaving 9 bases between. The DNA for the CDR3 is TGTGCCAGCAGCTTCCGGGACTACAATGAGCAGTTCTTC. It encodes CASSFRDYNEQFF. The variable domain in full, completed from reference TRBV2 and TRBJ2-1, reads EPEVTQTPSHQVTQMGQEVILRCVPISNHLYFYWYRQILGQKVEFLVSFYNNEISEKSEIFDDQFSVERPDGSNFTLKIRSTKLEDSAMYFCASSFRDYNEQFFGPGTRLTVL.

The V call is TRBV7-9, the J call TRBJ2-7; a possible D gene is TRBD1 (6 bases). This CDR3 comprises 16 residues. Per germline, CDR1 SEHNR and CDR2 FQNEAQ (reference sequence). Trimming shortened V by 7 bases and J by 2 bases, and 21 bases separated the two germline ends. The CDR3 nucleotides read TGTGCCAGCAATACCCAAGAGGGCAGGGACACCTACGAGCAGTACTTC. It is translated as CASNTQEGRDTYEQYF.

This clone showed up just once. The genes are TRBV30 and TRBJ1-3; no clear D. Per germline, CDR1 GTSNPN and CDR2 SVGIG (reference sequence). CDR3 length: 13 residues. V was pared by 1 base and J by 9 bases, with 13 bases between. The DNA for the CDR3 is TGTGCCTGGAGTGGCTCCCCCTCGGGCACCATATATTTT. Translating it yields CAWSGSPSGTIYF.

The genes are TRBV5-1 and TRBJ2-7; TRBD1 matches 8 bases. After removal of 0 bases from V and 3 bases from J, the junction contained 5 bases not matched to a gene. The CDR3 is 15 amino acids. Germline V gene lookup returns CDR1 SGHRS and CDR2 YFSETQ. CDR3 amino acids: CASSLGSGQDYEQYF. The CDR3 nucleotides are TGCGCCAGCAGCTTGGGTTCGGGACAGGACTACGAGCAGTACTTC. Full variable domain (outside the CDR3, taken from reference TRBV5-1 and TRBJ2-7): KAGVTQTPRYLIKTRGQQVTLSCSPISGHRSVSWYQQTPGQGLQFLFEYFSETQRNKGNFPGRFSGRQFSNSRSEMNVSTLELGDSALYLCASSLGSGQDYEQYFGPGTRLTVT.

The genes are TRBV11-2 and TRBJ2-1, with 9 bases matching TRBD2. From germline, CDR1 is SGHAT and CDR2 FQNNGV. This CDR3 has 16 residues. The junction had 11 bases not matched to a gene; V was cut back by 3 bases and J by 8 bases. This CDR3 is CASSLGYGTSLHEQFF. In nucleotides, the CDR3 is TGTGCCAGCAGCTTGGGGTATGGGACTAGCTTGCATGAGCAGTTCTTC.

This clone was seen only once. The chain has TRBV14 and TRBJ1-5; tentative D call: TRBD1 (6 bases). The V and J ends lost 0 bases and 4 bases respectively, with 13 bases between them. From germline, CDR1 is SGHDN and CDR2 FVKESK. This CDR3 contains 16 residues. CDR3 amino acids: CASSQDPGEGNQPQHF. The CDR3 DNA is TGTGCCAGCAGCCAAGACCCAGGGGAGGGAAATCAGCCCCAGCATTTT.

The chain employs TRBV19 and TRBJ1-3; D is undetermined. CDR3 size: 13 residues. Germline V lookup: CDR1 LNHDA, CDR2 SQIVND (reference sequence). The germline V and J ends were trimmed by 8 bases and 3 bases, with 11 bases remaining between them. As DNA, the CDR3 is TGTGCCAGTTTGACGCGGGGTGGAAACACCATATATTTT. Amino acids: CASLTRGGNTIYF.

The chain uses TRBV5-1 and TRBJ1-2, with D perhaps TRBD1 (5 bases). V was shortened by 4 bases and J by 4 bases, with 14 bases between the two germline ends. CDR3 size: 14 residues. Germline V gene data show CDR1 as SGHRS and CDR2 as YFSETQ. The CDR3 region is CASSDATAVYGYTF. CDR3 bases: TGCGCCAGCAGCGACGCGACAGCAGTCTATGGCTACACCTTC.

This chain uses TRBV2 with TRBJ1-6; no clear D gene. CDR3 length equals 14 residues. Trimming removed 4 bases at V and 3 bases at J, with 7 bases between. The germline V gene encodes CDR1 SNHLY and CDR2 FYNNEI. The CDR3 DNA is TGTGCCAGCAGTGCACGGGACTATAATTCACCCCTCCACTTT. This translates into CASSARDYNSPLHF. Full variable domain (remainder filled in from reference TRBV2 and TRBJ1-6): EPEVTQTPSHQVTQMGQEVILRCVPISNHLYFYWYRQILGQKVEFLVSFYNNEISEKSEIFDDQFSVERPDGSNFTLKIRSTKLEDSAMYFCASSARDYNSPLHFGNGTRLTVT.

This chain joins TRBV27 and TRBJ1-2; D is unresolved. The CDR3 sequence is 14 residues long. Germline values: CDR1 MNHEY, CDR2 SMNVEV (reference sequence). V lost 0 bases, J lost 7 bases, and 12 bases lay in between. The CDR3: CASSLSGLSGGYTF. CDR3 nucleotides: TGTGCCAGCAGTTTATCTGGACTGAGTGGTGGCTACACCTTC.

The chain links TRBV13 to TRBJ2-1, with TRBD1 matching 7 bases. The CDR3 spans 16 residues. The ends lost 5 bases at V and 2 bases at J; junction bases unmatched: 9. Germline CDR1 is PRHDT and CDR2 is FYEKMQ (reference sequence). The CDR3 bases are TGTGCCAGCAGCATCTACGGGACAGATACCTACAATGAGCAGTTCTTC. Protein sequence: CASSIYGTDTYNEQFF.

The rearrangement joins TRBV4-1 to TRBJ2-5, with 8 bases aligning to TRBD1. The J call may be incorrect, as the DNA end agrees better with TRBJ2-7. Per germline, CDR1 MGHRA and CDR2 YSYEKL. CDR3 length: 15 amino acids. The DNA for the CDR3 is TGCGCCAGCAGAACCCTGGACAGGGCTGGCTACGAGCAGTACTTC. Its protein product is CASRTLDRAGYEQYF.

J is TRBJ2-5 and V is TRBV13; TRBD1 might be the D (5 bases). V lost 0 bases to trimming and J lost 5 bases, with 10 bases between them. The CDR3 sequence is 14 residues long. Germline V CDR1 and CDR2: PRHDT, FYEKMQ (reference sequence). The CDR3 bases are TGTGCCAGCAGCTTAGGAGGGGCCCGGGAGACCCAGTACTTC. It codes for CASSLGGARETQYF.

The chain uses TRBV6-1 and TRBJ1-1; maybe TRBD1 (6 bases). CDR3 size: 14 residues. Trimming left V 6 bases short and J 0 bases short, with 11 bases between. CDR1 MNHNS and CDR2 SASEGT come from the germline V gene. CDR3 protein: CASSSGTMNTEAFF. CDR3 DNA sequence: TGTGCCAGCAGCTCAGGGACAATGAACACTGAAGCTTTCTTT.

This chain connects TRBV5-4 to TRBJ2-7; D might be TRBD2 (5 bases). CDR3 length equals 14 residues. Trimming took off 0 bases at V and 5 bases at J, with 12 bases between the two ends. The germline V gene encodes CDR1 SGHNT and CDR2 YYREEE (reference sequence). The chain's CDR3 is CASSLAASQHEQYF. In DNA form, the CDR3 reads TGTGCCAGCAGCTTGGCGGCTAGCCAGCACGAGCAGTACTTC.

The CDR3 protein is CASSLYSGDQPQHF. CDR3 bases: TGTGCCAGCAGTTTGTATTCGGGGGATCAGCCCCAGCATTTT. The V call is TRBV27, the J call TRBJ1-5, with D maybe TRBD1 (5 bases). CDR1 MNHEY and CDR2 SMNVEV come from the germline V gene (reference sequence). The CDR3 covers 14 residues. Trimming removed 3 bases from V and 5 bases from J, with 11 bases in between.

The chain combines TRBV27 with TRBJ2-3; 8 nucleotides line up with TRBD1. The V gene's germline CDR1 is MNHEY and CDR2 SMNVEV (reference sequence). The length of the CDR3 is 15 residues. The V gene end was trimmed by 5 bases and the J gene end by 3 bases; junction bases not matched to a gene: 7. As DNA, the CDR3 is TGTGCCAGCAGTCCTCAGGGGGCTGGAACAGATACGCAGTATTTT. This sequence encodes CASSPQGAGTDTQYF.

The rearrangement links TRBV6-6 to TRBJ2-3, with 8 bases aligning to TRBD2. CDR1 and CDR2 (germline): MNHNY, SVGAGI (reference sequence). V was pared by 8 bases and J by 2 bases, with 6 bases of the junction left unmatched. The CDR3 sequence is 14 residues long. CDR3 region: CASGSGGTTDTQYF. The CDR3 nucleotides read TGTGCCAGCGGGAGCGGGGGTACCACAGATACGCAGTATTTT.

V and J are TRBV18 and TRBJ2-7; TRBD1 aligns across 7 bases. The CDR3 spans 16 residues. Germline CDR1 and CDR2: KGHSH and LQKENI. Losses at the gene ends were 2 bases for V and 4 bases for J; bases not matched to a gene: 11. CDR3 in amino acids: CASSPYGTEPSYEQYF. CDR3 coding DNA: TGTGCCAGCTCACCATACGGGACAGAGCCCTCTTACGAGCAGTACTTC.

The chain recombines TRBV2 with TRBJ2-1; D remains ambiguous. This CDR3 comprises 14 residues. The germline V gene has CDR1 SNHLY and CDR2 FYNNEI. V lost 2 bases, J lost 9 bases, and 14 bases lay in between. The CDR3 nucleotides read TGTGCCAGCAGTGAAATCACTATTTTAGGTGAGCAGTTCTTC. Protein product: CASSEITILGEQFF.

This clone turned up a few times. The chain combines TRBV7-9 with TRBJ1-1; D perhaps matches TRBD1 (6 bases). V dropped 10 bases and J dropped 1 base, with 13 bases sitting between them. CDR3 length: 13 amino acids. Germline assignment: CDR1 SEHNR and CDR2 FQNEAQ (reference sequence). The CDR3 protein is CATGGGRNTEAFF. The CDR3 nucleotides are TGTGCCACCGGCGGGGGGCGGAACACTGAAGCTTTCTTT.

The V call is TRBV7-8, the J call TRBJ1-2; D is uncertain. The CDR3 has 15 residues. Germline V gene data show CDR1 as SGHVS and CDR2 as FQNEAQ. Trimming removed 1 base at V and 4 bases at J, with 13 bases between. CDR3 amino acids: CASSLEGGRSYGYTF. CDR3 DNA: TGTGCCAGCAGCTTAGAAGGAGGCAGGAGCTATGGCTACACCTTC.

This clone was detected only once. This chain joins TRBV29-1 and TRBJ1-2; D perhaps matches TRBD1 (6 bases). The CDR3 sequence is 17 residues long. V was trimmed by 7 bases and J by 0 bases, leaving 24 bases between them. Germline V lookup: CDR1 SQVTM, CDR2 ANQGSEA. The CDR3 coding sequence is TGCAGCGCTAAAGTGACAGGCGTTTTCGAAGCTAACTATGGCTACACCTTC. Its protein is CSAKVTGVFEANYGYTF.

Comment on this clone: The sample contains more than one DNA sequence encoding this CDR3. The J gene is TRBJ2-3, the V gene TRBV28, with 9 bases lining up with TRBD1. The CDR3 is 15 residues long. The J segment lost 4 bases and the V segment lost 4 bases, leaving 6 bases of the junction unmatched. Germline CDR1 is MDHEN and CDR2 is SYDVKM. The CDR3 protein is CASSSPGTGPDTQYF. CDR3 DNA: TGTGCCAGCAGTTCCCCCGGGACAGGGCCAGATACGCAGTATTTT.

The chain combines TRBV4-1 with TRBJ1-2; weak D call: TRBD1 (6 bases). Germline V CDR1 and CDR2: MGHRA, YSYEKL. The CDR3 has 13 amino acids. Between the trimmed V and J ends, which lost 1 base and 8 bases, there was a span of 11 bases. In nucleotides, the CDR3 is TGCGCCAGCAGCCAAGCAGGGGCTAGCGGCTACACCTTC. It specifies CASSQAGASGYTF.

V gene TRBV6-6 combines with J gene TRBJ1-6; 7 bases fit TRBD1. The CDR3 extends over 15 amino acids. The ends lost 4 bases at V and 14 bases at J; junction bases unmatched: 14. Germline values: CDR1 MNHNY, CDR2 SVGAGI (reference sequence). The DNA for the CDR3 is TGTGCCAGCAGTTCCTGGGACAGCCGGGCCTGGGCCCTCCACTTT. As protein: CASSSWDSRAWALHF.

The V gene is TRBV18, the J gene TRBJ2-6; 9 bases align to TRBD2. Germline-derived CDR1 and CDR2 are KGHSH and LQKENI. The CDR3 is made up of 18 amino acids. V dropped 2 bases and J dropped 4; count of bases not matched to a gene: 9. As DNA, the CDR3 is TGTGCCAGCTCACCATTGCGGGAGGGCCTGAGCGGGGCCAACGTCCTGACTTTC. Protein sequence: CASSPLREGLSGANVLTF.

In the case of this clone: Other DNA sequences in this sample translate to the same CDR3. The chain couples TRBV5-1 to TRBJ1-1; a possible D gene is TRBD1 (5 bases). The CDR3 is 13 amino acids. The V gene lost 4 bases and the J gene lost 1 base, with 8 bases spanning the gap. Germline V gene sequence: CDR1 SGHRS, CDR2 YFSETQ. The CDR3 region is CASSLTANTEAFF. CDR3 sequence (DNA): TGCGCCAGCAGCCTGACAGCGAACACTGAAGCTTTCTTT.

This clone showed up many times. The chain links TRBV6-6 to TRBJ1-1; 7 bases fit TRBD1. V trimming: 6 bases; J trimming: 5 bases; junction bases outside the gene matches: 6. The CDR3 runs 13 residues. Germline-derived CDR1 and CDR2 are MNHNY and SVGAGI (reference sequence). In DNA form, the CDR3 reads TGTGCCAGCAGCCCTACGGGACAGACTGAAGCTTTCTTT. This encodes CASSPTGQTEAFF.

This clone came up once. The V and J genes are TRBV7-9 and TRBJ1-1, with D maybe TRBD1 (6 bases). The CDR3 extends over 15 amino acids. V was shortened by 0 bases and J by 4 bases, with 12 bases between the two germline ends. Germline V gives CDR1 SEHNR, CDR2 FQNEAQ (reference sequence). DNA of the CDR3: TGTGCCAGCAGCTTAGCGGGGGGGGCGGTCACTGAAGCTTTCTTT. Translation gives CASSLAGGAVTEAFF.

Concerning this clone itself: The sample holds other DNA sequences that translate to the same CDR3. This CDR3 reads CASSVGQGAYEQYF. In nucleotides, the CDR3 is TGTGCCAGCAGCGTTGGACAGGGGGCCTACGAGCAGTACTTC. This chain uses TRBV9 with TRBJ2-7; TRBD1 agrees at 10 bases. Germline V gene lookup returns CDR1 SGDLS and CDR2 YYNGEE. The junction had 1 base not matched to a gene; V was cut back by 2 bases and J by 2 bases. This CDR3 comprises 14 residues.

This clone was recorded only once. The chain is built from TRBV7-8 and TRBJ1-1, with D perhaps TRBD1 (6 bases). CDR1 and CDR2 (germline): SGHVS, FQNEAQ. There are 14 residues in the CDR3. Trimming took 4 bases from V and 1 from J, leaving 10 bases between them. The CDR3 DNA reads as TGTGCCAGCAGCTCGGCGGGGGCGAACACTGAAGCTTTCTTT. This encodes CASSSAGANTEAFF.